The 16 T cell receptor beta chains listed next were all sequenced from one sample in a study of Ad26.COV2.S vaccination and SARS-CoV-2 variants. Treatment indicated: about 20 received Ad26.COV2.S at low or high dose, single or two shots; a few received placebo; per-sample allocation not given. Sampling was performed 63 days after the first vaccine or placebo injection. TCRdb's table, derived via immunoSEQ multiplex PCR, lists solely in-frame clones and lacks some. The repertoire holds about 280,000 clones, with over 75% as singletons. The source was peripheral blood, collected in a trial of Ad26.COV2.S vaccine versus placebo. The source is a person between 18 and 65 years old who received the Ad26.COV2.S COVID-19 vaccine or a placebo.

CDR3 protein: CASSTTVEETQYF. Written as DNA, the CDR3 is TGCGCCAGCAGCACGACAGTCGAAGAGACCCAGTACTTC. This rearrangement joins TRBV5-1 to TRBJ2-5; the D gene is possibly TRBD1 (5 bases). CDR1 and CDR2 (germline): SGHRS, YFSETQ. This CDR3 has 13 residues. Trimming left V 4 bases short and J 3 bases short, with 10 bases between.

The chain uses TRBV5-1 and TRBJ1-1; a possible D gene is TRBD1 (5 bases). Trimming removed 0 bases at V and 1 base at J, with 10 bases between. There are 15 residues in the CDR3. CDR1 is SGHRS, CDR2 YFSETQ, per germline. This CDR3 is CASSLAGRANTEAFF. CDR3 sequence (DNA): TGCGCCAGCAGCTTGGCCGGCAGGGCGAACACTGAAGCTTTCTTT.

CDR3 in DNA: TGTGCCAGCAGTCCGACATGGGCTAGTGTCGAGCAGTACTTC. Translating gives CASSPTWASVEQYF. The chain joins TRBV6-5 to TRBJ2-7, with D uncertain. The CDR3 extends over 14 amino acids. Trimming pared 5 bases from V and 6 bases from J, leaving 17 bases between. Germline CDR1 reads MNHEY; CDR2 reads SVGAGI.

This chain links TRBV19 with TRBJ2-6; D gene uncertain. This CDR3 is built from 14 residues. V was clipped by 5 bases and J by 2 bases, with 7 bases between them. Germline loops: CDR1 LNHDA, CDR2 SQIVND (reference sequence). CDR3 bases: TGTGCCAGTAGTTCGGAGACTGGGGCCAACGTCCTGACTTTC. Protein sequence: CASSSETGANVLTF.

This chain uses TRBV7-9 with TRBJ1-5; D remains unclear. V lost 4 bases to trimming and J lost 9 bases, with 10 bases between them. Germline CDR1 reads SEHNR; CDR2 reads FQNEAQ (reference sequence). The CDR3 length is 12 residues. The DNA of the CDR3 is TGTGCCAGCAGCTCCCATGCCGGGCCCCAGCATTTT. It yields the protein CASSSHAGPQHF.

This clone was detected a few times. The gene calls are TRBV30 and TRBJ1-2; no firm D call. Trimming took off 3 bases at V and 1 base at J, with 18 bases between the two ends. CDR3 length: 16 amino acids. In germline, CDR1 is GTSNPN, CDR2 SVGIG (reference sequence). The CDR3 coding sequence is TGTGCCTGGAGGACTGGGAACAACCCGATTAACTATGGCTACACCTTC. Translated, it gives CAWRTGNNPINYGYTF.

V and J are TRBV5-4 and TRBJ2-5; D gene ambiguous. The V gene lost 2 bases and the J gene lost 2 bases, with 4 bases spanning the gap. The length of the CDR3 is 12 residues. Germline V gene data show CDR1 as SGHNT and CDR2 as YYREEE (reference sequence). The CDR3 DNA reads as TGTGCCAGCAGCTTCATACAAGAGACCCAGTACTTC. Protein: CASSFIQETQYF.

The V and J genes are TRBV2 and TRBJ2-7; the D gene could be TRBD1 or TRBD2 (5 bases each). CDR3 length: 15 residues. Germline CDR1 is SNHLY and CDR2 is FYNNEI. Trimming took 6 bases from V and 1 from J, leaving 16 bases between them. The CDR3 sequence is CASSYGGAASYEQYF. In DNA, the CDR3 is TGTGCCAGCAGCTATGGGGGAGCGGCGTCCTACGAGCAGTACTTC.

This rearrangement joins TRBV27 to TRBJ2-1; D gene uncertain. Between the trimmed V and J ends, which lost 7 bases and 9 bases, there was a span of 16 bases. This CDR3 has 13 amino acids. CDR1 is MNHEY, CDR2 SMNVEV, per germline (reference sequence). In DNA form, the CDR3 reads TGTGCCAGCACCACATCAGCAGACACTGAGCAGTTCTTC. Translation: CASTTSADTEQFF.

This chain uses TRBV19 with TRBJ2-7; the match to TRBD2 covers 10 bases. Germline assignment: CDR1 LNHDA and CDR2 SQIVND (reference sequence). The CDR3 length is 14 residues. The ends lost 5 bases at V and 5 bases at J; junction bases unmatched: 6. The CDR3 is CASSVLAGVNEQYF. In nucleotides, the CDR3 is TGTGCCAGTAGTGTCCTAGCGGGAGTGAACGAGCAGTACTTC.

V gene TRBV5-6 combines with J gene TRBJ2-7, with D possibly TRBD2 on 5 matching bases. Germline V lookup: CDR1 SGHDT, CDR2 YYEEEE. The V gene lost 4 bases and the J gene lost 7 bases, with 9 bases spanning the gap. The CDR3 has 11 residues. In DNA form, the CDR3 reads TGTGCCAGCAGCCTGAGGAGGGAGCAGTACTTC. Translation: CASSLRREQYF.

V gene TRBV9 combines with J gene TRBJ1-1, with a weak D call TRBD1 (5 bases). With 0 bases removed from V and 6 bases from J, the gap between germline ends came to 15 bases. Germline lookup yields CDR1 SGDLS and CDR2 YYNGEE. This CDR3 has 15 residues. The CDR3 here is CASSVGGVDIAEAFF. Here the CDR3 DNA reads TGTGCCAGCAGCGTAGGGGGGGTCGATATCGCTGAAGCTTTCTTT.

The V and J genes are TRBV12-3 or TRBV12-4 and TRBJ2-2, with TRBD2 as a possible D gene (5 bases). The CDR3 is 13 amino acids. Trimming took off 5 bases at V and 4 bases at J, with 8 bases between the two ends. The DNA of the CDR3 is TGTGCCAGCAGTATCCGGGGCACCGGGGAGCTGTTTTTT. Protein: CASSIRGTGELFF.

This clone was detected once. This chain joins TRBV19 and TRBJ1-2; no reliable D call. CDR1 LNHDA and CDR2 SQIVND come from the germline V gene (reference sequence). V lost 3 bases, J lost 1 base, and 9 bases lay in between. This CDR3 has 14 amino acids. This CDR3 is CASSMRSRNYGYTF. The CDR3 DNA follows: TGTGCCAGTAGTATGCGGAGTCGTAACTATGGCTACACCTTC.

In its sample, this clone was seen a few times. The genes are TRBV6-5 and TRBJ1-2, with D uncertain. V gave up 9 bases and J gave up 4 bases, with 15 bases separating them. There are 13 residues in the CDR3. Germline V gene sequence: CDR1 MNHEY, CDR2 SVGAGI. The CDR3 sequence is CASEEQITYGYTF. DNA for the CDR3: TGTGCCAGTGAAGAACAGATAACCTATGGCTACACCTTC.

This clone came up a few times. The DNA for the CDR3 is TGTGCCAGTAGTCTCGGACCAGGTAGGCACAATGAGCAGTTCTTC. Encoded protein: CASSLGPGRHNEQFF. This sequence joins TRBV19 and TRBJ2-1; D is undetermined. Trimming removed 5 bases at V and 5 bases at J, with 16 bases between. The length of the CDR3 is 15 residues. Germline assignment: CDR1 LNHDA and CDR2 SQIVND (reference sequence).